Listed below are T cell receptor beta chains from one sample, sequenced in a study of blood T cell repertoires in COVID-19. Produced via immunoSEQ multiplex PCR; TCRdb's table is partial and in-frame only. The repertoire has about 140,000 clones, just under 90% of them found once; the top ten carry roughly 4.3%. Sequencing was performed on peripheral blood. Every receptor here comes from a middle-aged woman with acute or convalescent COVID-19. The CDR3 runs from the conserved cysteine through the conserved F or W. The D gene is left open where the match is weak. A row's size may be missing; if present it is once, few, many or a size class.

clone size,V gene,J gene,D gene,CDR3 DNA,CDR3 protein
.,TRBV29-1,TRBJ1-1,TRBD1,TGCAGCGTTGTAACAGGGGTGAACACTGAAGCTTTCTTT,CSVVTGVNTEAFF
.,TRBV10-3,TRBJ1-3,.,TGTGCCATCAGTGAGTCGATTACTGCCAGGGCTGGAAACACCATATATTTT,CAISESITARAGNTIYF
.,TRBV30,TRBJ1-2,.,TGTGCCTGGAGTCGAGGATTAAAGGTCTATGGCTACACCTTC,CAWSRGLKVYGYTF
.,TRBV27,TRBJ1-1,TRBD1,TGTGCCAGCAGTCGAGGGACAGGGGCGGGTGAAGCTTTCTTT,CASSRGTGAGEAFF
few,TRBV14,TRBJ2-1,TRBD2,TGTGCCAGCAGCCAAGGCCGTCTAGCGGGAGGCCTAATATACAATGAGCAGTTCTTC,CASSQGRLAGGLIYNEQFF
.,TRBV2,TRBJ1-2,.,TGTGCCAGCAGTGTATATGAGGCTTCTAACTATGGCTACACCTTC,CASSVYEASNYGYTF
.,TRBV19,TRBJ1-5,TRBD1,TGTGCCAGTAAGGGCAGGGGGGCAGGTCAGCCCCAGCATTTT,CASKGRGAGQPQHF
once,TRBV4-3,TRBJ1-4,.,TGCGCCAGCAGCCAAGCGGGAACAACTAATGAAAAACTGTTTTTT,CASSQAGTTNEKLFF
.,TRBV2,TRBJ1-4,.,TGTGCCAGCAGGGGGGGTAGAGCTAATGAAAAACTGTTTTTT,CASRGGRANEKLFF
.,TRBV13,TRBJ1-6,.,TGTGCCAGCAGCGCCAGCGGGGGCCCCTATAATTCACCCCTCCACTTT,CASSASGGPYNSPLHF
.,TRBV7-6,TRBJ2-1,.,TGTGCCAGCAGCTCGCTTCGACAAACAGGCCAGGCGCGTGTGCAGTTCTTC,CASSSLRQTGQARVQFF
.,TRBV4-3,TRBJ2-3,.,TGCGCCAGCAGCCAAGCCCTAGTTGGAACAGATACGCAGTATTTT,CASSQALVGTDTQYF
few,TRBV11-2,TRBJ2-2,.,TGTGCCAGCAGCTCGACGCGGGGCGGTGGGGAGCTGTTTTTT,CASSSTRGGGELFF
.,TRBV5-1,TRBJ1-1,.,TGCGCCAGCAGCTCGCTCGACTCGGAGAACACTGAAGCTTTCTTT,CASSSLDSENTEAFF
.,TRBV6-2/TRBV6-3,TRBJ1-2,TRBD1,TGTGCCAGCAGCAGGCAGGGACAGTATGGCTACACCTTC,CASSRQGQYGYTF
.,TRBV7-9,TRBJ2-7,TRBD1,TGTGCCAGCAGCTGGGATCGATGGGACAGGGAAAGCTCCTACGAGCAGTACTTC,CASSWDRWDRESSYEQYF
.,TRBV5-1,TRBJ2-7,TRBD1,TGCGCCAGCAGCTCCCAGACAGGGGACTACGAGCAGTACTTC,CASSSQTGDYEQYF
.,TRBV18,TRBJ2-2,.,TGTGCCAGCTCACCTCAAAAGGGACAGAACACCGGGGAGCTGTTTTTT,CASSPQKGQNTGELFF
.,TRBV9,TRBJ1-1,TRBD1,TGTGCCAGCAGCGTAGGAGGAGGGACAGATGAAGCTTTCTTT,CASSVGGGTDEAFF
.,TRBV5-1,TRBJ1-6,.,TGCGCCAGCAGCGAGGGGGGGCGTTCACCCCTCCACTTT,CASSEGGRSPLHF
.,TRBV18,TRBJ2-1,TRBD1,TGTGCCAGCTGCACAGGGGGCAAGGAGCAGTTCTTC,CASCTGGKEQFF
.,TRBV6-5,TRBJ2-1,TRBD1,TGTGCCAGCAGTTTGGGGACAGCTTTCTACAATGAGCAGTTCTTC,CASSLGTAFYNEQFF
few,TRBV29-1,TRBJ2-1,.,TGCAGCGTTGACGGACAGCTTTACAATGAGCAGTTCTTC,CSVDGQLYNEQFF
.,TRBV5-8,TRBJ2-7,TRBD2,TGTGCCAGCAGCCTCATTAGCGGGAGGGTTGCCGAGCAGTACTTC,CASSLISGRVAEQYF
once,TRBV4-2,TRBJ2-1,TRBD2,TGTGCCAGCAGCCAAGAAGAACTAGCGGGAGTGAATGAGCAGTTCTTC,CASSQEELAGVNEQFF
.,TRBV7-2,TRBJ1-2,TRBD1,TGTGCCAGCAGCGTAGCGATGGGGACAGGTTTTAACTATGGCTACACCTTC,CASSVAMGTGFNYGYTF
.,TRBV7-2,TRBJ2-6,.,TGTGCCAGCAGCCCCTGGACAGACTCTGGGGCCAACGTCCTGACTTTC,CASSPWTDSGANVLTF
few,TRBV5-1,TRBJ1-2,.,TGCGCCAGCAGCTTGACAGTTAACTATGGCTACACCTTC,CASSLTVNYGYTF
.,TRBV29-1,TRBJ1-1,.,TGCAGCGTTAATCCGGGGATGACTGAAGCTTTCTTT,CSVNPGMTEAFF
few,TRBV5-6,TRBJ2-7,.,TGTGCCAGCAGGAGACAGGAGAGCTCCTACGAGCAGTACTTC,CASRRQESSYEQYF
.,TRBV11-3,TRBJ2-3,.,TGTGCCAGCAGCTTAGTTAGAAACACAGATACGCAGTATTTT,CASSLVRNTDTQYF
.,TRBV7-2,TRBJ1-5,TRBD1,TGTGCCAGCAGCCTATCCGGCCAGGGGGGACAGCCCCAGCATTTT,CASSLSGQGGQPQHF
.,TRBV5-1,TRBJ2-5,.,TGCGCCAGCAGCTTGGCCCTGGGGGCAATGGAGACCCAGTACTTC,CASSLALGAMETQYF
.,TRBV5-1,TRBJ1-3,.,TGCGCCAGCAGCTTAGAGGGAGGATCTGGAAACACCATATATTTT,CASSLEGGSGNTIYF
.,TRBV7-2,TRBJ2-1,TRBD1,TGTGCCAGCAGCTTGGGACAGGGGCGCCTTAATGAGCAGTTCTTC,CASSLGQGRLNEQFF
.,TRBV11-1,TRBJ1-6,.,TGTGCCAGCAGCTTAATGGGGCCGACCGTCTCACCCCTCCACTTT,CASSLMGPTVSPLHF
.,TRBV6-5,TRBJ2-7,TRBD2,TGTGCTACCGCGCCTAGCGGGGGATACGAGCAGTACTTC,CATAPSGGYEQYF
.,TRBV4-1,TRBJ2-7,TRBD2,TGCGCCAGCAGCCAAGATCCGACTAGCGGGAGTTACGAGCAGTACTTC,CASSQDPTSGSYEQYF